This passage covers 18 T cell receptor beta chains from one sample sequenced in a study of T cell changes during pregnancy in multiple sclerosis. Repertoires were generated with immunoSEQ multiplex PCR, while TCRdb's copy carries only in-frame clones and drops some. The sample shows about 70,000 clones, 85% to 95% of them seen only once. Sequenced material: peripheral blood, taken in the third trimester of pregnancy. The receptors were gathered from a female donor with multiple sclerosis, enrolled in a pregnancy study.

The rearrangement uses TRBV28 and TRBJ1-5; the D gene is possibly TRBD1 (5 bases). Trimming removed 1 base from V and 3 bases from J, with 16 bases in between. The CDR3 length is 17 residues. Per germline, CDR1 MDHEN and CDR2 SYDVKM. CDR3 in DNA: TGTGCCAGCAGTTTATTCTCCGGGGGACGGGTCAATCAGCCCCAGCATTTT. Protein product: CASSLFSGGRVNQPQHF.

J is TRBJ2-7 and V is TRBV7-2, with TRBD2 identical over 11 bases. CDR1 SGHTA and CDR2 FQGNSA come from the germline V gene. The CDR3 length is 16 residues. Unmatched junction bases numbered 7, after V lost 1 base and J lost 5 bases. CDR3 DNA sequence: TGTGCCAGCAGCTTAGTACTAGCGGGAGACGCGCACGAGCAGTACTTC. Amino acids: CASSLVLAGDAHEQYF. Variable domain in full (rest from reference TRBV7-2 and TRBJ2-7): GAGVSQSPSNKVTEKGKDVELRCDPISGHTALYWYRQSLGQGLEFLIYFQGNSAPDKSGLPSDRFSAERTGGSVSTLTIQRTQQEDSAVYLCASSLVLAGDAHEQYFGPGTRLTVT.

The genes are TRBV30 and TRBJ2-5; 14 bases map to TRBD2. This CDR3 has 16 amino acids. CDR1 and CDR2 from the germline V gene are GTSNPN and SVGIG (reference sequence). Losses at the gene ends were 0 bases for V and 4 bases for J; bases not matched to a gene: 4. The DNA of the CDR3 is TGTGCCTGGAGTGTAGGGACTAGCGGGAGTTTAGAGACCCAGTACTTC. This gives the protein CAWSVGTSGSLETQYF.

This sequence joins TRBV30 and TRBJ2-7, with 9 bases identical to TRBD1. The CDR3 is 13 residues long. After removal of 1 base from V and 9 bases from J, the junction contained 7 bases not matched to a gene. Germline values: CDR1 GTSNPN, CDR2 SVGIG (reference sequence). This chain's CDR3 is CAWSGGTGKVQYF. The CDR3 DNA is TGTGCCTGGAGTGGGGGGACAGGGAAGGTGCAGTACTTC.

V usage is TRBV7-2 and J usage is TRBJ1-2; possible D gene TRBD1, 5 bases. The CDR3 has 13 residues. Trimming shortened V by 5 bases and J by 8 bases, and 15 bases separated the two germline ends. Germline V gene sequence: CDR1 SGHTA, CDR2 FQGNSA. The CDR3 DNA reads TGTGCCAGCAGCCCCGGTCGGGGGATCGGCTACACCTTC. It specifies CASSPGRGIGYTF. The full variable domain, completed using reference TRBV7-2 and TRBJ1-2, is GAGVSQSPSNKVTEKGKDVELRCDPISGHTALYWYRQSLGQGLEFLIYFQGNSAPDKSGLPSDRFSAERTGGSVSTLTIQRTQQEDSAVYLCASSPGRGIGYTFGSGTRLTVV.

This clone appeared once. The chain joins TRBV25-1 to TRBJ2-4, with D hard to call. The CDR3 has 13 amino acids. CDR1 is MGHDK, CDR2 SYGVNS, per germline. V was trimmed by 4 bases and J by 2 bases, leaving 6 bases between them. CDR3 loop: CASSAGTKNIQYF. DNA of the CDR3: TGTGCCAGCAGTGCGGGTACCAAAAACATTCAGTACTTC.

The chain recombines TRBV19 with TRBJ2-7, with 7 bases that match TRBD2. This CDR3 has 14 amino acids. Germline V gives CDR1 LNHDA, CDR2 SQIVND (reference sequence). J was trimmed by 2 bases and V by 6 bases; bases with no gene match: 7. The CDR3 coding sequence is TGTGCCAGTAGCAGCCGGGGGGAAACCTACGAGCAGTACTTC. Translated, it gives CASSSRGETYEQYF.

This rearrangement joins TRBV29-1 to TRBJ2-1; TRBD2 matches 13 bases. The germline V gene encodes CDR1 SQVTM and CDR2 ANQGSEA. The junction had 9 bases not matched to a gene; V was cut back by 3 bases and J by 1 base. The CDR3 is made up of 18 amino acids. The CDR3 loop is CSVDRTSGSVMSYNEQFF. DNA for the CDR3: TGCAGCGTTGACCGGACTAGCGGGAGTGTTATGTCCTACAATGAGCAGTTCTTC.

A few counts support this clone. This chain uses TRBV10-3 with TRBJ2-1; D might be TRBD1 (6 bases). V was clipped by 9 bases and J by 3 bases, with 12 bases between them. Germline CDR1 reads ENHRY; CDR2 reads SYGVKD. The CDR3 contains 13 residues. The CDR3 coding sequence is TGTGCCATATCGGGACATGGCTACAATGAGCAGTTCTTC. Translating gives CAISGHGYNEQFF.

The J gene is TRBJ2-1, the V gene TRBV6-1, with TRBD2 matching 10 bases. The CDR3 covers 15 residues. The V and J ends lost 6 bases and 3 bases, in that order; junction bases with no gene match: 5. Germline lookup yields CDR1 MNHNS and CDR2 SASEGT. CDR3 sequence (DNA): TGTGCCAGCAGCGAGCGGGAGGGAGACTACAATGAGCAGTTCTTC. Amino acids: CASSEREGDYNEQFF.

The chain employs TRBV29-1 and TRBJ1-2; TRBD1 matches 9 bases. V was pared by 4 bases and J by 5 bases, with 5 bases of the junction left unmatched. CDR1 is SQVTM and CDR2 is ANQGSEA in the germline V gene. The CDR3 spans 13 residues. The CDR3 DNA reads TGCAGCGTTGGGGACAGGGACAAATATGGCTACACCTTC. Translation: CSVGDRDKYGYTF.

The chain has TRBV2 and TRBJ2-3, with D maybe TRBD1 (6 bases). The CDR3 spans 17 residues. The V end was cut by 1 base, the J end by 4 bases, with 18 bases between. The germline CDR1 and CDR2 sequences are SNHLY and FYNNEI. This chain's CDR3 is CASSEESGTGWADTQYF. The CDR3 nucleotides read TGTGCCAGCAGTGAAGAGTCGGGCACAGGGTGGGCAGATACGCAGTATTTT.

The rearrangement uses TRBV19 and TRBJ1-5; TRBD1 might be the D (6 bases). V was cut by 4 bases and J by 3 bases, with 10 bases left in between. CDR3 length equals 14 residues. The germline V gene has CDR1 LNHDA and CDR2 SQIVND (reference sequence). In nucleotides, the CDR3 is TGTGCCAGTAGTAAACGGGACACCAATCAGCCCCAGCATTTT. This encodes CASSKRDTNQPQHF.

This sequence joins TRBV5-1 and TRBJ2-7; D possibly corresponds to TRBD1 (7 bases). V was clipped by 4 bases and J by 2 bases, with 16 bases between them. The CDR3 length is 15 residues. CDR1 and CDR2 (germline): SGHRS, YFSETQ. The chain's CDR3 is CASSPRGVGTYEQYF. The CDR3, as DNA: TGCGCCAGCAGCCCCAGGGGGGTAGGTACCTACGAGCAGTACTTC.

V and J are TRBV7-2 and TRBJ2-7; a possible D gene is TRBD2 (6 bases). The CDR3 length is 15 residues. V was trimmed by 2 bases and J by 2 bases, leaving 13 bases between them. Germline assignment: CDR1 SGHTA and CDR2 FQGNSA. The CDR3 nucleotides are TGTGCCAGCAGCTTAAGTAACGGGGGACCCTACGAGCAGTACTTC. Its translation is CASSLSNGGPYEQYF.

The rearrangement joins TRBV27 to TRBJ2-3; D unclear. The CDR3 is 11 amino acids. Trimming removed 4 bases at V and 5 bases at J, with 4 bases between. Germline lookup yields CDR1 MNHEY and CDR2 SMNVEV (reference sequence). CDR3 region: CASSSGDTQYF. DNA for the CDR3: TGTGCCAGCAGTTCGGGAGATACGCAGTATTTT.

The chain employs TRBV13 and TRBJ2-7; 10 positions match TRBD2. Germline CDR1 and CDR2: PRHDT and FYEKMQ (reference sequence). The CDR3 is 14 amino acids. With 5 bases clipped from V and 4 bases from J, the junction kept 5 bases outside the gene matches. Written as DNA, the CDR3 is TGTGCCAGCAGCGGACTAGCGGATGCGTACGAGCAGTACTTC. Translating gives CASSGLADAYEQYF.

This chain connects TRBV7-8 to TRBJ2-2, with D perhaps TRBD1 (6 bases). CDR3 length: 15 amino acids. Per germline, CDR1 SGHVS and CDR2 FQNEAQ. V lost 3 bases to trimming and J lost 3 bases, with 11 bases between them. CDR3 DNA: TGTGCCAGCAGCTTGGCAGGGGTGGACACCGGGGAGCTGTTTTTT. It codes for CASSLAGVDTGELFF.